This passage covers 18 T cell receptor beta chains from one sample sequenced in a study of T cells after yellow fever vaccination. Via MiXCR, TCRdb re-called the 5' RACE reads, giving one row per CDR3 protein. The data show 80,000 to 100,000 distinct CDR3 sequences, with 5.8% seen just once and 35% to 50% held by the top ten. The sequencing here drew on CD8+ T cells sorted from PBMCs, taken 10 days after the yellow fever booster vaccination. The receptor set was obtained from a man aged 18 to 30 who received the YFV17D yellow fever vaccine.

This clonotype has just a few counts. This rearrangement joins TRBV6-5 to TRBJ1-2; a possible D gene is TRBD1 (6 bases). Per germline, CDR1 MNHEY and CDR2 SVGAGI. This CDR3 comprises 17 residues. Trimming took off 0 bases at V and 4 bases at J, with 18 bases between the two ends. The DNA of the CDR3 is TGTGCCAGCAGTTACTCGTGGGGCCCACAGGGTATCTATGGCTACACCTTC. Protein sequence: CASSYSWGPQGIYGYTF.

This clonotype was picked up a small number of times. This chain links TRBV24-1 with TRBJ2-1, with 8 bases fitting TRBD1. The germline gives CDR1 KGHDR, CDR2 SFDVKD. The CDR3 spans 14 residues. J was trimmed by 4 bases and V by 5 bases; bases with no gene match: 3. The CDR3 region is CATSGDRTYNEQFF. The CDR3 DNA follows: TGTGCCACCAGTGGGGACAGGACATACAATGAGCAGTTCTTC.

This clonotype has ten or more counts. The chain employs TRBV7-2 and TRBJ2-4; TRBD2 might be the D (6 bases). Germline CDR1 is SGHTA and CDR2 is FQGNSA. The germline V and J ends were trimmed by 4 bases and 8 bases, with 21 bases remaining between them. This CDR3 comprises 16 residues. The CDR3 spells CASSSGESGAGYIQYF. The CDR3 bases are TGTGCCAGCAGCTCGGGGGAGTCCGGGGCGGGCTACATTCAGTACTTC.

There are many counts of this clonotype. V usage is TRBV29-1 and J usage is TRBJ1-1; no firm D call. This CDR3 spans 11 amino acids. The V end was cut by 7 bases, the J end by 4 bases, with 10 bases between. Germline CDR1 reads SQVTM; CDR2 reads ANQGSEA. CDR3 protein: CSALILTEAFF. DNA of the CDR3: TGCAGCGCCCTTATCCTCACTGAAGCTTTCTTT.

The table lists this clonotype with many counts. The rearrangement joins TRBV15 to TRBJ2-3; 8 bases fit TRBD2. The J segment lost 0 bases and the V segment lost 1 base, leaving 3 bases of the junction unmatched. This CDR3 contains 16 residues. Germline V gene data show CDR1 as LNHNV and CDR2 as YYDKDF (reference sequence). CDR3 region: CATSRGAGGSTDTQYF. Written as DNA, the CDR3 is TGTGCCACCAGCAGAGGGGCGGGGGGCAGCACAGATACGCAGTATTTT.

The rearrangement uses TRBV29-1 and TRBJ1-2, with 11 bases lining up with TRBD1. J lost 8 bases, V lost 4 bases, and 9 bases had no gene match. Germline CDR1 SQVTM, CDR2 ANQGSEA. The CDR3 totals 14 residues. The CDR3 sequence: CSVVAGQGEMGYTF. The CDR3 coding sequence is TGCAGCGTTGTCGCGGGACAGGGGGAAATGGGCTACACCTTC.

V usage is TRBV20-1 and J usage is TRBJ2-5, with D unresolved. Trimming took 1 base from V and 4 from J, leaving 13 bases between them. This CDR3 is 14 amino acids long. Germline V lookup: CDR1 DFQATT, CDR2 SNEGSKA (reference sequence). The CDR3 spells CSARAWGYGETQYF. CDR3 DNA sequence: TGCAGTGCTAGAGCCTGGGGTTATGGAGAGACCCAGTACTTC.

There are a few counts of this clonotype. The chain employs TRBV20-1 and TRBJ1-1, with D perhaps TRBD1 (5 bases). In germline, CDR1 is DFQATT, CDR2 SNEGSKA (reference sequence). The CDR3 loop spans 14 amino acids. Trimming took 3 bases from V and 0 from J, leaving 11 bases between them. The CDR3, as DNA: TGCAGTGCTAGGGGGGTCGGGATGAACACTGAAGCTTTCTTT. Translating gives CSARGVGMNTEAFF.

The chain joins TRBV12-3 or TRBV12-4 to TRBJ2-7; 10 nucleotides align to TRBD1. The CDR3 has 14 amino acids. The J segment lost 3 bases and the V segment lost 1 base, leaving 0 bases of the junction unmatched. The CDR3 DNA sequence: TGTGCCAGCAGTTTAGGGACAGGGGGCTACGAGCAGTACGTC. It yields the protein CASSLGTGGYEQYV.

This clonotype occurred a few times. The CDR3 region is CASSQIFSPARGAGELFF. The DNA for the CDR3 is TGCGCCAGCAGCCAAATCTTTTCCCCAGCCAGGGGGGCCGGGGAGCTGTTTTTT. V gene TRBV4-1 combines with J gene TRBJ2-2; tentative D call: TRBD1 (7 bases). The germline gives CDR1 MGHRA, CDR2 YSYEKL. The CDR3 sequence is 18 residues long. V lost 2 bases, J lost 6 bases, and 22 bases lay in between.

This clonotype was observed a few times. The rearrangement uses TRBV30 and TRBJ1-5, with no clear D. The CDR3 runs to 15 residues. V was trimmed by 0 bases and J by 0 bases, leaving 9 bases between them. The germline CDR1 and CDR2 sequences are GTSNPN and SVGIG (reference sequence). CDR3 DNA sequence: TGTGCCTGGAGTGTAGGCCAGGATAGCAATCAGCCCCAGCATTTT. Its translation: CAWSVGQDSNQPQHF. Supplemented by reference TRBV30 and TRBJ1-5, the full variable domain reads SQTIHQWPATLVQPVGSPLSLECTVEGTSNPNLYWYRQAAGRGLQLLFYSVGIGQISSEVPQNLSASRPQDRQFILSSKKLLLSDSGFYLCAWSVGQDSNQPQHFGDGTRLSIL.

The rearrangement uses TRBV12-3 or TRBV12-4 and TRBJ2-7; D might be TRBD2 (6 bases). Trimming shortened V by 4 bases and J by 7 bases, and 11 bases separated the two germline ends. The CDR3 contains 12 residues. CDR3 nucleotides: TGTGCCAGCAGTTCGACTCTAGCGGAGCAGTACTTC. Translation gives CASSSTLAEQYF.

This clonotype appeared many times. The chain links TRBV7-8 to TRBJ1-2, with no clear D. Germline loops: CDR1 SGHVS, CDR2 FQNEAQ. Trimming cost V 0 bases and J 1 base, with 12 bases left between them. This CDR3 has 16 residues. The CDR3 spells CASSLADPLRNYGYTF. The CDR3 nucleotides are TGTGCCAGCAGCTTAGCAGACCCCCTACGTAACTATGGCTACACCTTC.

The rearrangement joins TRBV10-3 to TRBJ1-5; weak D call: TRBD1 (6 bases). Germline V lookup: CDR1 ENHRY, CDR2 SYGVKD. The CDR3 extends over 16 amino acids. V was pared by 6 bases and J by 1 base, with 16 bases between. The CDR3 DNA is TGTGCCATCAGCGGGGGCAGGGGCAAAAGCAATCAGCCCCAGCATTTT. It translates to CAISGGRGKSNQPQHF.

This clonotype showed up many times. CDR3 sequence (DNA): TGTGCCAGCAGCAAACCCCTTGGGGCCGGATGGGGAGGGTTTAATGGCTACACCTTC. Translation gives CASSKPLGAGWGGFNGYTF. The chain uses TRBV27 and TRBJ1-2, with D perhaps TRBD1 (5 bases). Germline lookup yields CDR1 MNHEY and CDR2 SMNVEV (reference sequence). Trimming left V 6 bases short and J 6 bases short, with 32 bases between. CDR3 length equals 19 residues.

This clonotype was seen a few times. In nucleotides, the CDR3 is TGCGCCAGCAGCTCCGGGACAGGATTTGAGGACACTGAAGCTTTCTTT. Protein: CASSSGTGFEDTEAFF. The chain joins TRBV5-1 to TRBJ1-1; 8 positions match TRBD1. The CDR3 is made up of 16 amino acids. V gave up 3 bases and J gave up 3 bases; unmatched junction bases: 10. Germline CDR1 and CDR2: SGHRS and YFSETQ.

The table lists this clonotype with many counts. The chain is built from TRBV4-1 and TRBJ2-7; D perhaps matches TRBD2 (5 bases). Trimming took 5 bases from V and 4 from J, leaving 18 bases between them. Germline V gives CDR1 MGHRA, CDR2 YSYEKL. The CDR3 is 15 amino acids. CDR3 in DNA: TGCGCCAGCAGCTTTAAGGACTCGGAGGAATACGAGCAGTACTTC. Protein: CASSFKDSEEYEQYF.

This clonotype was observed many times. Here the CDR3 reads CASSLAVASGWGEQFF. DNA for the CDR3: TGTGCCAGCAGCTTAGCAGTGGCTAGCGGGTGGGGTGAGCAGTTCTTC. This chain connects TRBV11-2 to TRBJ2-1, with 8 bases that match TRBD2. The CDR3 runs 16 residues. V lost 1 base to trimming and J lost 9 bases; unmatched junction nucleotides: 11. CDR1 and CDR2 from the germline V gene are SGHAT and FQNNGV.